Reported below is one TCR beta chain. Profiling relied on immunoSEQ multiplex PCR, and the TCRdb table lists in-frame clones only, not all of them. The repertoire consists of approximately 250,000 clones, with around 89% occurring once and the leading ten covering roughly 2%. This entry comes from a study of blood T cell repertoires in COVID-19. Study summary: Each recovered donor of Cohort 3 presented with two negative PCRs, clearance, or symptom resolution. The cDNA or gDNA used as material had been derived from T cells, B-cell-depleted T cells, or PBMCs.

The germline gives CDR1 KGHSH, CDR2 LQKENI. This CDR3 contains 14 residues. V was shortened by 5 bases and J by 10 bases, with 20 bases between the two germline ends. Participants spanned ages about 18 to 100 years and resided in about two dozen US areas. In assigning cohorts, the study relied on participant-reported clinical history. This chain connects TRBV18 to TRBJ1-1, with D perhaps matching TRBD1 (5 bases). Material for sequencing was PBMCs or T cells enriched from blood (not recorded which). This TCR came from a woman aged 55-69 years in a cohort exposed to, infected with or recovered from COVID-19 (not recorded which). The chain's CDR3 is CASSESGLTAGAFF. The CDR3 region has the DNA TGTGCCAGCTCAGAGTCGGGACTCACGGCTGGAGCTTTCTTT. Complete variable domain (other parts from reference TRBV18 and TRBJ1-1): NAGVMQNPRHLVRRRGQEARLRCSPMKGHSHVYWYRQLPEEGLKFMVYLQKENIIDESGMPKERFSAEFPKEGPSILRIQQVVRGDSAAYFCASSESGLTAGAFFGQGTRLTVV.